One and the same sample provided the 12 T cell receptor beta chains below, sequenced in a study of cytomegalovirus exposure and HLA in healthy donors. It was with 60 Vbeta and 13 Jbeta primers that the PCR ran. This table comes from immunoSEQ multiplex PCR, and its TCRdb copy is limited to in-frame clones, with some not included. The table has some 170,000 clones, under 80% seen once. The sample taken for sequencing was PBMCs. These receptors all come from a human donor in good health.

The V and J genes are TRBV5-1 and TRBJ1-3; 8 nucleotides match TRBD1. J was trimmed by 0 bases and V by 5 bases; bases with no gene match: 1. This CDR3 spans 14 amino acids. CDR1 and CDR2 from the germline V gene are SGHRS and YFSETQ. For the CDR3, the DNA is TGCGCCAGCAGAACAGGGGGCTCTGGAAACACCATATATTTT. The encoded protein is CASRTGGSGNTIYF.

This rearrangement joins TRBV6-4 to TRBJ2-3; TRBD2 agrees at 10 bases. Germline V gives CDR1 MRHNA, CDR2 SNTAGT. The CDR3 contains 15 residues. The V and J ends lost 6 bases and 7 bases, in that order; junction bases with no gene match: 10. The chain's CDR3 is CASRPAGGALYTQYF. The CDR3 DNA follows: TGTGCCAGCAGGCCAGCGGGGGGGGCACTATATACGCAGTATTTT.

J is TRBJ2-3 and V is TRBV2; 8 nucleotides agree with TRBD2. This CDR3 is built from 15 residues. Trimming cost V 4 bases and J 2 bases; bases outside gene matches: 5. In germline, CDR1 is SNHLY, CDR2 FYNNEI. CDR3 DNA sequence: TGTGCCAGCAGTGGGGCTAGCGGGTACACAGATACGCAGTATTTT. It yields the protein CASSGASGYTDTQYF. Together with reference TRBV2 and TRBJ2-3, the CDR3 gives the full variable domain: EPEVTQTPSHQVTQMGQEVILRCVPISNHLYFYWYRQILGQKVEFLVSFYNNEISEKSEIFDDQFSVERPDGSNFTLKIRSTKLEDSAMYFCASSGASGYTDTQYFGPGTRLTVL.

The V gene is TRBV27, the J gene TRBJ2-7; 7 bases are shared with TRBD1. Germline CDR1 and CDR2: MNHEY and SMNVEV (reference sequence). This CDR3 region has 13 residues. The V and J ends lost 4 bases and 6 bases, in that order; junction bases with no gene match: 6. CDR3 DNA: TGTGCCAGCAGTTCGGGACAGACGGGCGAGCAGTACTTC. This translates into CASSSGQTGEQYF.

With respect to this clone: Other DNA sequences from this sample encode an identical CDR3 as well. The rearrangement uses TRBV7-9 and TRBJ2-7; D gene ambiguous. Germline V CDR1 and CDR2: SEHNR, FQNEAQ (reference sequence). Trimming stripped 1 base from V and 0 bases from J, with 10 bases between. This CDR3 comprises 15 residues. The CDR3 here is CASSLGGFFSYEQYF. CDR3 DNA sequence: TGTGCCAGCAGCTTAGGAGGCTTCTTCTCCTACGAGCAGTACTTC. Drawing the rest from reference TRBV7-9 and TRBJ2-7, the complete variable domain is DTGVSQNPRHKITKRGQNVTFRCDPISEHNRLYWYRQTLGQGPEFLTYFQNEAQLEKSRLLSDRFSAERPKGSFSTLEIQRTEQGDSAMYLCASSLGGFFSYEQYFGPGTRLTVT.

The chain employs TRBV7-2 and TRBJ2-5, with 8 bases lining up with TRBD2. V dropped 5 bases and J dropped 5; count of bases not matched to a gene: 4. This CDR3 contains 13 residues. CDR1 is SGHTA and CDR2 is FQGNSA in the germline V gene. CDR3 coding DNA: TGTGCCAGCAGCCGGGGGGGGGTGGAGACCCAGTACTTC. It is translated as CASSRGGVETQYF.

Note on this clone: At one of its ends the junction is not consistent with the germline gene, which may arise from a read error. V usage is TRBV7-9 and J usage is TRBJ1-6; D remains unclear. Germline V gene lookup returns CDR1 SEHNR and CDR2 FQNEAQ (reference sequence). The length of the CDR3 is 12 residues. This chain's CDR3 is CSSSPPGRSLHF. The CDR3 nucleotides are TGTTCCAGCAGCCCCCCGGGAAGGTCCCTCCACTTT.

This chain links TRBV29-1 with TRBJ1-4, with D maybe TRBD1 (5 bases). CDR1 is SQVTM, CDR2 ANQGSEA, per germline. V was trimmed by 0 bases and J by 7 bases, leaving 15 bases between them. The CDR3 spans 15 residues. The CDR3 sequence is CSVEDGGAVGEKLFF. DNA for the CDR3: TGCAGCGTTGAAGATGGCGGGGCGGTAGGTGAAAAACTGTTTTTT.

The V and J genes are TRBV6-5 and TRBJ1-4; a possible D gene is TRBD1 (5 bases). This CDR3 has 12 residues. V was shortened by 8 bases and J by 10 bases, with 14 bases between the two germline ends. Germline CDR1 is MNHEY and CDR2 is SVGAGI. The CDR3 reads CASRGYQGKLFF. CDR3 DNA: TGTGCCAGCCGTGGCTATCAGGGAAAACTGTTTTTT.

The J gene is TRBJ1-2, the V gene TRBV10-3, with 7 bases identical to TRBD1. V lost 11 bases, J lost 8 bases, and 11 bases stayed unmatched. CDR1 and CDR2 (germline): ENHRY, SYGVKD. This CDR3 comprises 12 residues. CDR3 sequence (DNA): TGTGCCGCCACAGGGGAATTCTGGGGCTACACCTTC. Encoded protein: CAATGEFWGYTF.

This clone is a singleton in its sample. CDR3 sequence (DNA): TGTGCCAGCAGCCCGCCCCCCGGGACTAGCGGGGGTGATGAGCAGTTCTTC. This translates into CASSPPPGTSGGDEQFF. This chain uses TRBV5-4 with TRBJ2-1; 14 bases match TRBD2. Trimming took 4 bases from V and 8 from J; bases not matched to a gene: 11. This CDR3 has 17 residues. From germline, CDR1 is SGHNT and CDR2 YYREEE (reference sequence).

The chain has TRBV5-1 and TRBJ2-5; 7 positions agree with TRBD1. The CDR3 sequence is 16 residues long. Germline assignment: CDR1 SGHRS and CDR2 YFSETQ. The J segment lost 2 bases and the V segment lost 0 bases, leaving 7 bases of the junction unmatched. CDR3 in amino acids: CASSLVGTETQETQYF. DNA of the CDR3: TGCGCCAGCAGCTTGGTCGGGACAGAAACTCAAGAGACCCAGTACTTC.